The clone carrying this TCR beta chain was observed at least ten times. CDR3 length equals 11 residues. Looked up from germline, CDR1 is DFQATT and CDR2 is SNEGSKA (reference sequence). Trimming shortened V by 6 bases and J by 4 bases, and 8 bases separated the two germline ends. TCRdb used MiXCR to reprocess the 5' RACE reads, holding one entry per CDR3 protein. The sample shows approximately 25,000 distinct CDR3 sequences, less than 3.5% of them seen only once. The time point is: sample taken at primary tumor resection. Sequencing was performed on whole RNA extracted from tumor and nontumor lung tissue, or from frozen PBMC, and the material was left unsorted. This record belongs to a study of spatial heterogeneity in lung cancer. In the study overall: Alpha-chain sequences were consistently detected less often than beta-chain sequences.

The sample in question was PBMCs, obtained at surgery. The chain has TRBV20-1 and TRBJ2-3; no clear D. The TCR sequence derives from a female donor with early-stage non-small cell lung cancer. The CDR3 nucleotides are TGCAGTGCGGAACGGGCAGATACGCAGTATTTT. The encoded protein is CSAERADTQYF.